This entry lists 23 T cell receptor beta chains sequenced from one sample in a study of regulatory T cells in long-lasting Graves disease. Time point of the sample: persistent/refractory GD, antithyroid drugs over 5 years with positive TRAb. After RNA was extracted from PBMCs, the TCR library was made from it. Building the TCR beta libraries relied on iRepertoire HTBI primers, and CDR3 regions underwent Arm-PCR. TCRdb processed the multiplex PCR reads anew with MiXCR; each CDR3 protein has one entry. The sample comprises hundreds of thousands of distinct CDR3 sequences, 25% to 35% of which are singletons, and roughly 46% rests with the top ten. The sample in question was peripheral blood mononuclear cells (PBMCs), obtained when the disease was refractory, from a patient treated with antithyroid drugs. The receptors were gathered from a female donor with Graves disease.

This clonotype occurred many times. The chain combines TRBV28 with TRBJ1-2, with D perhaps matching TRBD1 (5 bases). The CDR3 runs 14 residues. The germline V gene encodes CDR1 MDHEN and CDR2 SYDVKM. V was pared by 10 bases and J by 6 bases, with 21 bases between. This CDR3 is CATGSWAKGDGYTF. The CDR3 nucleotides read TGTGCCACCGGCTCGTGGGCCAAAGGGGATGGCTACACCTTC.

This clonotype was detected many times. V usage is TRBV12-3 or TRBV12-4 and J usage is TRBJ1-4; TRBD1 is a possible D gene (6 bases). Trimming stripped 9 bases from V and 3 bases from J, with 20 bases between. CDR3 size: 16 residues. CDR3 sequence reads: CASAAGEFSANEKLFF. CDR3 bases: TGTGCCAGTGCGGCAGGGGAGTTTTCGGCTAATGAAAAACTGTTTTTT.

The chain combines TRBV20-1 with TRBJ1-2; 8 bases map to TRBD1. CDR1 and CDR2 (germline): DFQATT, SNEGSKA (reference sequence). The CDR3 totals 14 residues. V lost 2 bases to trimming and J lost 4 bases; unmatched junction nucleotides: 6. DNA of the CDR3: TGCAGTGCTAGACCCAGGGGGCCGGTCTATGGCTACACCTTC. Its protein product is CSARPRGPVYGYTF.

The DNA for the CDR3 is TGTGCCAGCGAAACAGGGGGCGACGGCTACACCTTC. Protein product: CASETGGDGYTF. V and J are TRBV28 and TRBJ1-2; 9 bases are a match to TRBD1. This CDR3 is 12 amino acids long. The junction had 6 bases not matched to a gene; V was cut back by 8 bases and J by 8 bases. The V gene's germline CDR1 is MDHEN and CDR2 SYDVKM.

This clonotype has a handful of counts. The chain combines TRBV25-1 with TRBJ1-2; 12 nucleotides line up with TRBD1. Trimming at V came to 10 bases and at J to 8 bases, leaving 11 bases not matched to a gene. Germline V gene sequence: CDR1 MGHDK, CDR2 SYGVNS. The CDR3 sequence is 14 residues long. The CDR3 spells CATQLAGTGGGYTF. Here the CDR3 DNA reads TGTGCCACCCAGTTAGCCGGGACAGGGGGCGGCTACACCTTC.

The table lists this clonotype with many counts. The gene calls are TRBV6-1 and TRBJ1-6; D call uncertain. There are 15 residues in the CDR3. V gave up 0 bases and J gave up 9 bases, with 12 bases separating them. Germline assignment: CDR1 MNHNS and CDR2 SASEGT. In DNA, the CDR3 is TGTGCCAGCAGTGAAGCGGGAGAGGGAGGTTCACCCCTCCACTTT. Translating it yields CASSEAGEGGSPLHF.

On this clonotype itself: This could be a read error, since a much larger clone is one nucleotide away. This sequence joins TRBV15 and TRBJ1-2, with 9 bases that match TRBD1. J gave up 6 bases and V 0 bases, and 8 bases lay outside the gene matches. The CDR3 runs to 16 residues. CDR1 LNHNV and CDR2 YYDKDF come from the germline V gene (reference sequence). CDR3 sequence: CATSRDRGQGSHGYTF. The CDR3 bases are TGTGCCACCAGCAGAGATCGGGGACAGGGATCCCATGGCTACACCTTC.

The DNA for the CDR3 is TGCAGCGTTGGACTCATGGACACTGAAGCTTTCTTT. Translation: CSVGLMDTEAFF. The chain employs TRBV29-1 and TRBJ1-1; D not resolved. From germline, CDR1 is SQVTM and CDR2 ANQGSEA. CDR3 length equals 12 residues. Trimming shortened V by 4 bases and J by 3 bases, and 9 bases separated the two germline ends.

This chain links TRBV3-1 with TRBJ2-5, with D perhaps TRBD2 (5 bases). The CDR3 extends over 14 amino acids. V shed 2 bases and J shed 2 bases, with 9 bases lying between them. CDR1 and CDR2 (germline): LGHDT, YNNKEL (reference sequence). CDR3 loop: CASSQRRLQETQYF. The CDR3 DNA reads TGTGCCAGCAGCCAACGGAGGCTACAAGAGACCCAGTACTTC.

This clonotype has a single count. The rearrangement joins TRBV4-1 to TRBJ2-5, with 13 bases fitting TRBD2. CDR1 MGHRA and CDR2 YSYEKL come from the germline V gene. The CDR3 is 17 amino acids. Unmatched junction bases numbered 9, after V lost 3 bases and J lost 5 bases. The CDR3 reads CASSHQLAGGTDETQYF. The CDR3 DNA reads as TGCGCCAGCAGCCACCAACTAGCGGGAGGGACGGATGAGACCCAGTACTTC.

This clonotype was detected only a few times. The chain is built from TRBV29-1 and TRBJ1-5; D gene uncertain. The CDR3 spans 13 residues. Trimming shortened V by 4 bases and J by 2 bases, and 9 bases separated the two germline ends. Germline loops: CDR1 SQVTM, CDR2 ANQGSEA. CDR3 region: CSVGSQGNQPQHF. Here the CDR3 DNA reads TGCAGCGTTGGGTCCCAGGGCAATCAGCCCCAGCATTTT.

This chain connects TRBV28 to TRBJ1-1; possibly TRBD1 for D (5 bases). CDR3 length: 14 amino acids. Trimming took 6 bases from V and 4 from J, leaving 15 bases between them. In germline, CDR1 is MDHEN, CDR2 SYDVKM. DNA for the CDR3: TGTGCCAGCAGGTTCGAGGGCGGGGGCACTGAAGCTTTCTTT. Its protein is CASRFEGGGTEAFF.

As concerns this clonotype: Sequence at one end of the junction differs from germline and may be a read error. The gene calls are TRBV20-1 and TRBJ1-1, with 10 nucleotides matching TRBD1. The length of the CDR3 is 14 residues. Germline CDR1 and CDR2: DFQATT and SNEGSKA (reference sequence). The CDR3 sequence is CSAPRTGGVTEAFF. CDR3 sequence (DNA): TGCAGTGCTCCGAGGACAGGGGGGGTCACTGAAGCCTTCTTT.

This rearrangement joins TRBV29-1 to TRBJ1-1; 7 nucleotides match TRBD1. The CDR3 length is 14 residues. CDR1 and CDR2 (germline): SQVTM, ANQGSEA. With V trimmed by 3 bases and J by 3 bases, 7 bases remained unmatched. CDR3 nucleotide sequence: TGCAGCGTTGATAGGGACAGTTTTTACACTGAAGCTTTCTTT. Its protein is CSVDRDSFYTEAFF.

The rearrangement joins TRBV29-1 to TRBJ1-1, with 7 bases lining up with TRBD1. CDR3 length equals 14 residues. Trimming took 0 bases from V and 5 from J; bases not matched to a gene: 6. Looked up from germline, CDR1 is SQVTM and CDR2 is ANQGSEA. CDR3 residues: CSVEDGRGQTEAFF. In DNA, the CDR3 is TGCAGCGTTGAAGATGGTAGGGGGCAAACTGAAGCTTTCTTT.

This clonotype was observed at least ten times. This chain joins TRBV2 and TRBJ2-4; D is unclear. V was trimmed by 4 bases and J by 0 bases, leaving 13 bases between them. CDR1 is SNHLY and CDR2 is FYNNEI in the germline V gene. This CDR3 spans 16 amino acids. The CDR3 loop reads CASSVGQDLAKNIQYF. CDR3 DNA: TGTGCCAGCAGTGTTGGGCAGGACCTAGCCAAAAACATTCAGTACTTC.

This clonotype was picked up a small number of times. The V call is TRBV29-1, the J call TRBJ1-2; tentatively, D is TRBD1 (5 bases). The CDR3 sequence is 14 residues long. Trimming pared 4 bases from V and 0 bases from J, leaving 12 bases between. Germline CDR1 and CDR2: SQVTM and ANQGSEA. The CDR3 nucleotides are TGCAGCGTTGTTCCGGACATACCTAACTATGGCTACACCTTC. Its protein is CSVVPDIPNYGYTF.

This chain joins TRBV20-1 and TRBJ1-5; possible D gene TRBD1, 6 bases. V was clipped by 4 bases and J by 3 bases, with 16 bases between them. The CDR3 sequence is 15 residues long. The germline CDR1 and CDR2 sequences are DFQATT and SNEGSKA (reference sequence). CDR3 sequence reads: CSAIGQTNYNQPQHF. CDR3 sequence (DNA): TGCAGTGCTATCGGACAGACCAATTACAATCAGCCCCAGCATTTT.

This clonotype came up many times. The chain carries TRBV28 and TRBJ1-2; TRBD1 might be the D (5 bases). CDR1 and CDR2 from the germline V gene are MDHEN and SYDVKM. The CDR3 has 13 residues. Trimming cost V 2 bases and J 5 bases, with 9 bases left between them. The CDR3 DNA sequence: TGTGCCAGCAGTTTACAGGGACCATATGGCTACACCTTC. This gives the protein CASSLQGPYGYTF.

This clonotype was recorded at least ten times. The chain couples TRBV30 to TRBJ2-7, with 7 positions matching TRBD1. The CDR3 spans 13 residues. Trimming at V came to 3 bases and at J to 1 base, leaving 3 bases not matched to a gene. The germline gives CDR1 GTSNPN, CDR2 SVGIG (reference sequence). The CDR3 nucleotides read TGTGCCTGGAGCAAGGACAGGTCCTACGAGCAGTACTTC. It yields the protein CAWSKDRSYEQYF.

This sequence joins TRBV12-3 or TRBV12-4 and TRBJ1-5, with D uncertain. Trimming took off 2 bases at V and 0 bases at J, with 17 bases between the two ends. This CDR3 is built from 18 residues. As DNA, the CDR3 is TGTGCCAGCAGTTTACTCCCTCCCGGTTACGATAGCAATCAGCCCCAGCATTTT. This gives the protein CASSLLPPGYDSNQPQHF.

The chain is built from TRBV20-1 and TRBJ2-4; 8 bases are a match to TRBD2. The V gene's germline CDR1 is DFQATT and CDR2 SNEGSKA (reference sequence). V was pared by 0 bases and J by 3 bases, with 10 bases of the junction left unmatched. The CDR3 has 17 residues. As DNA, the CDR3 is TGCAGTGCTAGAGATGTCCGGGAGGGCGGGGTCAAAAACATTCAGTACTTC. The encoded protein is CSARDVREGGVKNIQYF.

This clonotype was counted a single time. The J gene is TRBJ2-7, the V gene TRBV20-1; 7 positions match TRBD2. Trimming cost V 3 bases and J 4 bases; bases outside gene matches: 9. Per germline, CDR1 DFQATT and CDR2 SNEGSKA (reference sequence). This CDR3 has 14 amino acids. This CDR3 reads CSARSSTSVYEQYF. As DNA, the CDR3 is TGCAGTGCTAGGTCTTCTACTAGCGTATACGAGCAGTACTTC.